One and the same sample provided the 24 T cell receptor beta chains below, sequenced in a study of resident and recirculating memory T cells in vitiligo. Sequenced by immunoSEQ multiplex PCR; TCRdb stores in-frame clones only, minus some. Of 75,000 to 85,000 clones listed, around 92% were seen once; the top ten hold about 4.8%. Material: blood. These receptors were collected from a male donor with vitiligo.

The V gene is TRBV29-1, the J gene TRBJ1-1; possibly TRBD1 for D (6 bases). V lost 3 bases to trimming and J lost 1 base, with 21 bases between them. The CDR3 runs 17 residues. Germline V gene lookup returns CDR1 SQVTM and CDR2 ANQGSEA. The CDR3 region has the DNA TGCAGCGTTGACACCCCCAGGGGTTCCCCCGCGAACACTGAAGCTTTCTTT. Its translation: CSVDTPRGSPANTEAFF.

This rearrangement joins TRBV7-2 to TRBJ1-2; tentatively, D is TRBD1 (5 bases). In germline, CDR1 is SGHTA, CDR2 FQGNSA. Trimming took 7 bases from V and 7 from J, leaving 22 bases between them. This CDR3 is 15 amino acids long. The CDR3 DNA reads TGTGCCAGCACCCCGGAAGGGGCGCGAGTTACTGGCTACACCTTC. Amino acids: CASTPEGARVTGYTF.

This clone has just one count. This chain joins TRBV28 and TRBJ1-2; D remains ambiguous. Trimming shortened V by 3 bases and J by 4 bases, and 9 bases separated the two germline ends. The CDR3 extends over 13 amino acids. CDR1 is MDHEN, CDR2 SYDVKM, per germline. CDR3 sequence (DNA): TGTGCCAGCAGTTTCCCGGGAATCTATGGCTACACCTTC. It specifies CASSFPGIYGYTF.

This chain uses TRBV5-1 with TRBJ2-5; D unresolved. V was cut by 0 bases and J by 4 bases, with 10 bases left in between. This CDR3 spans 14 amino acids. Germline lookup yields CDR1 SGHRS and CDR2 YFSETQ. Here the CDR3 DNA reads TGCGCCAGCAGCTTGGTCGGTTACGGAGAGACCCAGTACTTC. Its protein is CASSLVGYGETQYF.

The gene calls are TRBV12-5 and TRBJ1-2; 7 bases agree with TRBD1. Germline values: CDR1 LGHNT, CDR2 FRNRAP. The CDR3 is 23 residues long. The ends lost 0 bases at V and 0 bases at J; junction bases unmatched: 25. The chain's CDR3 is CASGLVERSGGLLRKATNYGYTF. CDR3 nucleotides: TGTGCTAGTGGTTTGGTAGAAAGGTCAGGGGGACTGTTAAGAAAAGCTACTAACTATGGCTACACCTTC.

The chain employs TRBV6-5 and TRBJ2-7; TRBD2 might be the D (6 bases). Trimming took off 2 bases at V and 3 bases at J, with 11 bases between the two ends. This CDR3 is 14 amino acids long. Germline loops: CDR1 MNHEY, CDR2 SVGAGI. CDR3 DNA sequence: TGTGCCAGCAGTTACGGTCTGGGAGGCTACGAGCAGTACTTC. It encodes CASSYGLGGYEQYF.

This clone was seen a single time. The chain carries TRBV19 and TRBJ1-4, with D perhaps matching TRBD1 (6 bases). Per germline, CDR1 LNHDA and CDR2 SQIVND (reference sequence). The CDR3 runs 15 residues. The V end was cut by 6 bases, the J end by 0 bases, with 11 bases between. CDR3 in amino acids: CASSPDSATNEKLFF. The DNA for the CDR3 is TGTGCCAGTAGCCCGGACAGTGCAACTAATGAAAAACTGTTTTTT. Variable domain in full (rest from reference TRBV19 and TRBJ1-4): DGGITQSPKYLFRKEGQNVTLSCEQNLNHDAMYWYRQDPGQGLRLIYYSQIVNDFQKGDIAEGYSVSREKKESFPLTVTSAQKNPTAFYLCASSPDSATNEKLFFGSGTQLSVL.

This clone has a single count. The chain couples TRBV9 to TRBJ2-1; TRBD1 agrees at 9 bases. V trimming: 3 bases; J trimming: 2 bases; junction bases outside the gene matches: 9. The germline V gene has CDR1 SGDLS and CDR2 YYNGEE. The CDR3 is 17 amino acids. CDR3 loop: CASSGDHRGHTYNEQFF. DNA for the CDR3: TGTGCCAGCAGCGGAGACCACAGGGGGCACACCTACAATGAGCAGTTCTTC.

The chain recombines TRBV18 with TRBJ2-1; 10 bases fit TRBD2. Trimming took 3 bases from V and 3 from J; bases not matched to a gene: 5. The CDR3 extends over 16 amino acids. Per the germline V gene, CDR1 is KGHSH and CDR2 is LQKENI. CDR3 amino acids: CASSPRTSGLYNEQFF. The CDR3 nucleotides are TGTGCCAGCTCACCTAGGACTAGCGGACTCTACAATGAGCAGTTCTTC.

This clone appeared once. The chain employs TRBV19 and TRBJ2-3; TRBD2 matches 7 bases. The CDR3 consists of 16 residues. Germline trimming cut 5 bases from V and 0 bases from J; bases unmatched to any gene: 8. CDR1 is LNHDA and CDR2 is SQIVND in the germline V gene (reference sequence). CDR3 in amino acids: CASSARDYRSTDTQYF. DNA of the CDR3: TGTGCCAGTAGTGCTCGGGACTACCGAAGCACAGATACGCAGTATTTT.

This clone showed up just once. The V and J genes are TRBV28 and TRBJ1-2; TRBD1 matches at 7 bases. After removal of 6 bases from V and 4 bases from J, the junction contained 8 bases not matched to a gene. This CDR3 is 14 amino acids long. Looked up from germline, CDR1 is MDHEN and CDR2 is SYDVKM. The CDR3 bases are TGTGCCAGCAGCGCAGGGGGTTCTGGCTATGGCTACACCTTC. Amino acid sequence: CASSAGGSGYGYTF.

The chain is built from TRBV15 and TRBJ2-1, with D maybe TRBD2 (6 bases). CDR3 length equals 16 residues. Germline values: CDR1 LNHNV, CDR2 YYDKDF (reference sequence). Between the trimmed V and J ends, which lost 3 bases and 0 bases, there was a span of 12 bases. The CDR3 loop reads CATSRGLGSSYNEQFF. The CDR3 bases are TGTGCCACCAGCAGGGGACTGGGGAGCTCCTACAATGAGCAGTTCTTC.

J is TRBJ1-2 and V is TRBV27, with 12 positions matching TRBD1. CDR1 and CDR2 from the germline V gene are MNHEY and SMNVEV (reference sequence). V was pared by 3 bases and J by 7 bases, with 3 bases of the junction left unmatched. The CDR3 length is 14 residues. DNA for the CDR3: TGTGCCAGCAGTTTTGGGACAGGGGGCACTGGCTACACCTTC. This gives the protein CASSFGTGGTGYTF.

This clone was detected once. The genes are TRBV2 and TRBJ2-3; the match to TRBD2 covers 10 bases. Germline loops: CDR1 SNHLY, CDR2 FYNNEI. V lost 6 bases and J lost 4; bases outside the gene matches: 4. This CDR3 contains 14 residues. CDR3 coding DNA: TGTGCCAGCAGGGCTAGCGGGAGTTCAGATACGCAGTATTTT. This translates into CASRASGSSDTQYF.

The chain carries TRBV4-3 and TRBJ2-1; TRBD2 might be the D (7 bases). Between the trimmed V and J ends, which lost 0 bases and 8 bases, there was a span of 23 bases. CDR1 LGHNA and CDR2 YSLEER come from the germline V gene. The CDR3 extends over 18 amino acids. CDR3 DNA: TGCGCCAGCAGCCAAGATCAGGCGGGGGCATATGGGAGCGATGAGCAGTTCTTC. Protein sequence: CASSQDQAGAYGSDEQFF.

The genes are TRBV5-4 and TRBJ2-1; possible D gene TRBD2, 5 bases. Looked up from germline, CDR1 is SGHNT and CDR2 is YYREEE (reference sequence). The CDR3 is 13 amino acids. Deletions cut 3 bases from V and 8 bases from J, with 12 bases between. In DNA form, the CDR3 reads TGTGCCAGCAGCTCTGGACTGCGGGATGAGCAGTTCTTC. Protein sequence: CASSSGLRDEQFF.

The gene calls are TRBV19 and TRBJ1-2; D remains ambiguous. V lost 3 bases and J 4 bases, leaving 12 bases between the germline ends. Germline CDR1 LNHDA, CDR2 SQIVND (reference sequence). The CDR3 sequence is 14 residues long. CDR3 bases: TGTGCCAGTAGTATGGGCGGGAATCGCTATGGCTACACCTTC. As protein: CASSMGGNRYGYTF.

J is TRBJ1-5 and V is TRBV7-2; 7 nucleotides agree with TRBD1. The CDR3 spans 15 residues. V lost 5 bases and J lost 4; bases outside the gene matches: 8. Looked up from germline, CDR1 is SGHTA and CDR2 is FQGNSA. CDR3 DNA sequence: TGTGCCAGCAGCAGGGACAGCCAACCAAATCAGCCCCAGCATTTT. Amino acids: CASSRDSQPNQPQHF.

This clone was picked up one time. The chain carries TRBV4-1 and TRBJ1-1; the match to TRBD1 covers 8 bases. With V trimmed by 4 bases and J by 6 bases, 7 bases remained unmatched. There are 14 residues in the CDR3. The germline V gene has CDR1 MGHRA and CDR2 YSYEKL. This chain's CDR3 is CASSRGQGGAEAFF. CDR3 coding DNA: TGCGCCAGCAGCCGCGGACAGGGAGGCGCTGAAGCTTTCTTT.

The chain recombines TRBV12-5 with TRBJ2-7; 11 positions agree with TRBD1. The CDR3 has 18 amino acids. Losses at the gene ends were 0 bases for V and 1 base for J; bases not matched to a gene: 8. Germline V gene data show CDR1 as LGHNT and CDR2 as FRNRAP. The CDR3 sequence: CASGLVPGGQGVSYEQYF. Here the CDR3 DNA reads TGTGCTAGTGGTTTGGTACCCGGGGGACAGGGGGTTTCCTACGAGCAGTACTTC.

This clone was found once. The chain carries TRBV9 and TRBJ1-1; TRBD1 agrees at 7 bases. The CDR3 has 14 amino acids. Per the germline V gene, CDR1 is SGDLS and CDR2 is YYNGEE. Germline trimming cut 3 bases from V and 5 bases from J; bases unmatched to any gene: 7. CDR3 nucleotides: TGTGCCAGCAGCGCTTCCGGGACAGAGACTGAAGCTTTCTTT. Its protein product is CASSASGTETEAFF.

V and J are TRBV10-3 and TRBJ2-7, with 8 bases matching TRBD1. CDR1 is ENHRY, CDR2 SYGVKD, per germline. This CDR3 contains 17 residues. The junction had 14 bases not matched to a gene; V was cut back by 6 bases and J by 1 base. The CDR3 region has the DNA TGTGCCATCAGCCCCCCCCTAGGACAGGGCAAATCCTACGAGCAGTACTTC. Residues: CAISPPLGQGKSYEQYF.

V and J are TRBV7-2 and TRBJ2-1, with D possibly being TRBD1 (6 bases). The CDR3 consists of 14 residues. Germline assignment: CDR1 SGHTA and CDR2 FQGNSA. V was pared by 5 bases and J by 12 bases, with 20 bases between. The CDR3 DNA sequence: TGTGCCAGCAGCCCCCAGAAGCGCTCACAGGGGCAGTTCTTC. Translating it yields CASSPQKRSQGQFF.

CDR3 in amino acids: CASRKNPGLAGDRRTDTQYF. DNA of the CDR3: TGCGCCAGCAGGAAAAACCCGGGACTAGCGGGAGATCGGCGCACAGATACGCAGTATTTT. The V call is TRBV5-1, the J call TRBJ2-3; 14 bases are a match to TRBD2. Trimming cost V 5 bases and J 1 base; bases outside gene matches: 15. The CDR3 contains 20 residues. Per germline, CDR1 SGHRS and CDR2 YFSETQ.